This T cell receptor beta chain derives from a study of PD-1 blockade in classical Hodgkin lymphoma. Overall study results and limits: Reports indicated that newly diagnosed patients had lower baseline TCR diversity than healthy donors did.

Time point denoted: newly diagnosed, previously untreated cHL patient sample. Researchers report purifying CD4+ T cells from thawed PBMCs by magnetic negative selection. A comparison was provided by newly diagnosed, untreated classical Hodgkin lymphoma PBMCs. The V gene's germline CDR1 is SGDLS and CDR2 YYNGEE. CDR3 size: 16 residues. Between the trimmed V and J ends, which lost 0 bases and 4 bases, there was a span of 14 bases. As for this clone: No antigen is known for it.

Using immunoSEQ multiplex PCR, the repertoire was profiled, and TCRdb retains in-frame clones only, with some absent. The profile covers approximately 20,000 clones, with 89% appearing a single time and about 0.25% taken by the ten largest. This rearrangement joins TRBV9 to TRBJ2-1; a weak D match, TRBD2 (6 bases). The clonotype originates from a human donor with classical Hodgkin lymphoma. Specimen: CD4+ T cells from blood. In DNA, the CDR3 is TGTGCCAGCAGCGTAGCTGGTATCGCGGGATACAATGAGCAGTTCTTC. Amino acids: CASSVAGIAGYNEQFF.